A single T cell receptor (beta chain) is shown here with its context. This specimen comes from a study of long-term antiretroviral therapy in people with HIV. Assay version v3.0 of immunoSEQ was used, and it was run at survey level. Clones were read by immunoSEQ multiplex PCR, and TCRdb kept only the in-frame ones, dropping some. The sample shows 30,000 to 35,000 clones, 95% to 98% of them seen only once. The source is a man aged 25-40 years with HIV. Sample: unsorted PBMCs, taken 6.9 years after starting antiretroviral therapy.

The CDR3 sequence is CASNWGLGTGELFF. The CDR3, as DNA: TGTGCCAGTAATTGGGGGCTGGGCACCGGGGAGCTGTTTTTT. The chain joins TRBV19 to TRBJ2-2; a weak D match, TRBD1 (6 bases). The CDR3 extends over 14 amino acids. V shed 7 bases and J shed 4 bases, with 13 bases lying between them. Per germline, CDR1 LNHDA and CDR2 SQIVND (reference sequence).